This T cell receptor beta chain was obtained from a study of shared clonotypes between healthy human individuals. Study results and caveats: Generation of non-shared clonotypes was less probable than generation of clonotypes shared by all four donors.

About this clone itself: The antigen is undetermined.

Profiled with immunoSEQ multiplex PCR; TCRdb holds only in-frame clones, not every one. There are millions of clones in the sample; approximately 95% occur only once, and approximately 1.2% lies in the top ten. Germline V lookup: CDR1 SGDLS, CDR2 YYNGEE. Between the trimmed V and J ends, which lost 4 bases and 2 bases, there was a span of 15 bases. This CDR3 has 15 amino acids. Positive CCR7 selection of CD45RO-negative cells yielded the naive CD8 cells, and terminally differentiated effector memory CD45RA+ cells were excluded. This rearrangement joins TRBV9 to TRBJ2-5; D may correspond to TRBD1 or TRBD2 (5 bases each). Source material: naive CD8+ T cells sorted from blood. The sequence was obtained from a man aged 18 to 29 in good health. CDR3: CASSLNGAVQETQYF. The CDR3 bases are TGTGCCAGCAGCCTGAACGGGGCCGTACAAGAGACCCAGTACTTC.